This T cell receptor (beta chain) is drawn from a study of regulatory T cells in long-lasting Graves disease. Findings of the study overall: Persistent disease was associated with favored TRBV28 usage and with favored use of TRBJ1-2 and TRBJ2-5. Persistent-disease Graves' patients showed less TCR diversity than new cases. Patients with persistent disease shared 2,741 public clonotypes, outpacing the approximately 970 shared by new patients.

The CDR3 consists of 13 residues. Deletions cut 4 bases from V and 7 bases from J, with 13 bases between. In germline, CDR1 is LNHDA, CDR2 SQIVND (reference sequence). With regard to this clonotype: Its antigen remains unknown.

Specified time point: persistent/refractory GD, antithyroid drugs over 5 years with positive TRAb. Researchers made the TCR library from RNA that was extracted from PBMCs. About 8.8 milliliters of peripheral blood went into EDTA tubes. Building the TCR beta libraries relied on iRepertoire HTBI primers, and CDR3 regions underwent Arm-PCR. TCRdb re-derived calls from the multiplex PCR reads in MiXCR, one entry per CDR3 protein. The data contain approximately 690,000 distinct CDR3 sequences, approximately 31% of them seen just once; the ten biggest clones take up around 42%. Sequenced here: peripheral blood mononuclear cells (PBMCs), sampled when the disease was refractory, from a patient treated with antithyroid drugs. The source of this sequence is a female donor with Graves disease. The V and J genes are TRBV19 and TRBJ1-1; D is possibly TRBD1 (5 bases). The CDR3 loop is CASSNGRALEAFF. The CDR3 nucleotides are TGTGCCAGTAGTAATGGCAGGGCACTTGAAGCTTTCTTT.